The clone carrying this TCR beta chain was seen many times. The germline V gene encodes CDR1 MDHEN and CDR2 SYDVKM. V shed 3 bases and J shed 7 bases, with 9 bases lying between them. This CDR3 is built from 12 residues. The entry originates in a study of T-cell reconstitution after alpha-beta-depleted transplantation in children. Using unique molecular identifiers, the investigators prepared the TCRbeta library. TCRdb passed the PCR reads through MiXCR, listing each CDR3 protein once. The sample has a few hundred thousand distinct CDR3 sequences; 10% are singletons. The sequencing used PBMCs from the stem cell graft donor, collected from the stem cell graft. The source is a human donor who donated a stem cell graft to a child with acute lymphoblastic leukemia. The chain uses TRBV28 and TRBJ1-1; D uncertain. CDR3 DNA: TGTGCCAGCAGTTTGGTACCCAGTGAAGCTTTCTTT. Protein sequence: CASSLVPSEAFF. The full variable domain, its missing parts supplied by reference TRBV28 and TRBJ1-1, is DVKVTQSSRYLVKRTGEKVFLECVQDMDHENMFWYRQDPGLGLRLIYFSYDVKMKEKGDIPEGYSVSREKKERFSLILESASTNQTSMYLCASSLVPSEAFFGQGTRLTVV.